This T cell receptor (beta chain) was obtained from a study of blood T cell repertoires in COVID-19. Study in general: Spain, Italy and the United States supplied samples that represented acute and convalescent COVID-19. From T cells, B-cell-depleted T cells, or PBMCs came the material, which was cDNA or gDNA.

Per the original data handling: Amplification with reference gene primers provided the estimates of nucleated cell counts. Repertoires were generated with immunoSEQ multiplex PCR, while TCRdb's copy carries only in-frame clones and drops some. For V, J and clone size, that table is used; D and trimming come from the DNA. The table includes 350,000 or so clones, about 92% detected once. While infection was still active, Seattle patients were enrolled and then followed longitudinally. Sequenced input: peripheral blood. The receptor comes from a woman in her sixties or seventies with COVID-19, enrolled during active disease.

CDR3 nucleotide sequence: TGTGCCAGCAGCCGGGGAGGTGGCTGGCCGCCCCAGCATTTT. Its translation is CASSRGGGWPPQHF. The chain is built from TRBV7-8 and TRBJ1-5; no firm D call. V lost 5 bases and J 9 bases, leaving 17 bases between the germline ends. Germline assignment: CDR1 SGHVS and CDR2 FQNEAQ. The CDR3 contains 14 residues.